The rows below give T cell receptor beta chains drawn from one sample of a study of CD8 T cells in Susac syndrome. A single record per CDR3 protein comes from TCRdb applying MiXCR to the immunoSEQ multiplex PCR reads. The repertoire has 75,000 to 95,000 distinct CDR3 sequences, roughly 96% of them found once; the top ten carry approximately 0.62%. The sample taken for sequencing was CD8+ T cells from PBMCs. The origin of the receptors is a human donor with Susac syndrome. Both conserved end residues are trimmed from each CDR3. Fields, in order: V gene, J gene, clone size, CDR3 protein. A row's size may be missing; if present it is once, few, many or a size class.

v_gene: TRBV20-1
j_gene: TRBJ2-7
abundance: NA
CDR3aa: SARDSTGDGYEQY

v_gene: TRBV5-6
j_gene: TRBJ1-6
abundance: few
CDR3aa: ASSWGQGTNSPLH

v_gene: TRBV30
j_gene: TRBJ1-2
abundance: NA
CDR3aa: AWSVDAGFYGYT

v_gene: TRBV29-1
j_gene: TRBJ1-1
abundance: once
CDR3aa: SVEVTGGTEAF

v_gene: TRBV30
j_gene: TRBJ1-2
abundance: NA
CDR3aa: AWRIGTGIGYT

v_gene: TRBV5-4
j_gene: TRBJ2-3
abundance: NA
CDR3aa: ASSLGPSTDTQY

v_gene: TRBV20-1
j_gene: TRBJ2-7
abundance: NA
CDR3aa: SAFGQSASSYEQY

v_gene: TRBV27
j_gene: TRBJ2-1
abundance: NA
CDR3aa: ASSLSRGGRNEQF

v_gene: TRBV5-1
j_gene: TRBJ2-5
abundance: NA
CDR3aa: ASSLFRALSFEETQY

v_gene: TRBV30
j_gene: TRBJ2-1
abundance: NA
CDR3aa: AGKRDQNNEQF

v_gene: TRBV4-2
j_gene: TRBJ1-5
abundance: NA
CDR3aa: ASSQDSGGGQPQH

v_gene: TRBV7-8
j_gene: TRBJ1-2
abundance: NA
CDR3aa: ASRSSYGYT

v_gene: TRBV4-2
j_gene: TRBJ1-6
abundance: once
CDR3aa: ASSQPPGTGSGNSPLH

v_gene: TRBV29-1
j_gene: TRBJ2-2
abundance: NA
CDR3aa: SAGGRNTGELF

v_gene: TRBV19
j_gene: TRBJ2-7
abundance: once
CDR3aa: ASSRDRSTYEQY

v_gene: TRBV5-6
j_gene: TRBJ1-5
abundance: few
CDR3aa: ASSLNSNQPQH

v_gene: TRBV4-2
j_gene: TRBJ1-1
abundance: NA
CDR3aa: ASSQARGPRPEAF

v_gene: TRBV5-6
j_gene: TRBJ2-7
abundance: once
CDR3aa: ASSVPGQNYEQY

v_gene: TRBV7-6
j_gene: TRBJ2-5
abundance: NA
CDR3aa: ASIPRRLDSAETQY

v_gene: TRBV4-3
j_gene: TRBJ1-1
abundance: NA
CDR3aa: ASSQDRASLSNTEAF

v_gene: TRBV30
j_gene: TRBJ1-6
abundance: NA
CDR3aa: AWTSGGNSPLH

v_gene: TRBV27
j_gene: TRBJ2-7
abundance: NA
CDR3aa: ASSFRSRPYEQY

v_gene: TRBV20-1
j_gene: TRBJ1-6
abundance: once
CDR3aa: SAGRLSSYNSPLH

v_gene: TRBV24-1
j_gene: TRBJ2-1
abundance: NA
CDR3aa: ATSDFGEEQF

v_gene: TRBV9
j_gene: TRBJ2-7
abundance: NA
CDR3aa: ASSDRLDEQY

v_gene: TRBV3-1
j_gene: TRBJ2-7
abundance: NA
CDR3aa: ASSQGTGEQY

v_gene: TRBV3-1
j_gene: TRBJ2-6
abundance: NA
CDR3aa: ASSQEDLT

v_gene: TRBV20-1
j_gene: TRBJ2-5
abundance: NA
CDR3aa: SARVFVGAKETQY

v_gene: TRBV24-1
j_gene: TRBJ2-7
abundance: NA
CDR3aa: ATSQGLAGSYEQY

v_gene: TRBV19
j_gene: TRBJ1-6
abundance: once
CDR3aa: ASSTTRTPLH

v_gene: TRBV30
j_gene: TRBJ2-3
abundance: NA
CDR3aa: AWSVLSGGASQY

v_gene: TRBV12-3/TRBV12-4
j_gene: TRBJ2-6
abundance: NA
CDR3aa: ASSFGTSGANVLT

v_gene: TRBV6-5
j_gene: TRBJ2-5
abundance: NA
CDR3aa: ASSYSTLAETQY

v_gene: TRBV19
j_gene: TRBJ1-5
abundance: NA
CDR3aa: ASSMGQFPVGNQPQH

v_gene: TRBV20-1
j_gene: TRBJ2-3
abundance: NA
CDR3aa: SASFLAGGRTDTQY

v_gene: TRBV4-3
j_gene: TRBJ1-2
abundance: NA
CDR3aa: ASSRNTHGYT

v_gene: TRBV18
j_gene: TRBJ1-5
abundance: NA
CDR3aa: ASSTGGGNQPQH